The clone carrying this TCR beta chain was seen a handful of times. Its matching antigen is unknown. After autologous stem cell transplantation all patients relapsed, and prior brentuximab vedotin exposure differed between cohorts. These data originate in a study of PD-1 blockade in classical Hodgkin lymphoma. Study results and caveats: TCR diversity rose significantly by C4D1 in CD4+ but not CD8+ cells.

The ends were cut back, 2 bases at V and 5 bases at J, with 10 bases in the middle. There are 14 residues in the CDR3. Per the germline V gene, CDR1 is SEHNR and CDR2 is FQNEAQ (reference sequence). Clones were sequenced by immunoSEQ multiplex PCR, and TCRdb holds only the in-frame ones, with some missing. The table shows about 22,000 clones, with approximately 69% occurring only once. The material was peripheral blood mononuclear cells (PBMCs), obtained at baseline. The clonotype was recovered from a human donor with classical Hodgkin lymphoma. The chain links TRBV7-9 to TRBJ2-1; no clear D gene. Written as DNA, the CDR3 is TGTGCCAGCAGCTTATTGGAAGTTGACAATGAGCAGTTCTTC. Translation gives CASSLLEVDNEQFF.